This T cell receptor beta chain was observed in a study of CD8 T cells in Susac syndrome. The RNA, about 0.45 to 1 ug, was put through reverse transcription using random hexamers. Multiplex PCR with immunoSEQ amplified the TCR beta CDR3 across 54 Vbeta and 13 Jbeta. TCRdb redid the calling of the immunoSEQ multiplex PCR reads with MiXCR, one entry per CDR3 protein. The data contain 45,000 to 60,000 distinct CDR3 sequences, over 90% of them seen just once; the ten biggest clones take up 0.35% to 0.5%. The germline V gene has CDR1 SEHNR and CDR2 FQNEAQ (reference sequence). V lost 6 bases, J lost 1 base, and 22 bases lay in between. The CDR3 consists of 17 residues. Study-wide results and limits: The study's TCR sequencing and HLA analysis drew on a certain number of individuals. That number was acknowledged as relatively small.

Sequencing of TCR beta drew on CD8+ and CD4+ T cells from blood. As to this clonotype: The antigen remains unidentified.

Sequences were obtained from CD8+ T cells from PBMCs. This clonotype originated in a human donor in good health. The chain combines TRBV7-9 with TRBJ2-7, with D possibly matching TRBD1 (6 bases). DNA for the CDR3: TGTGCCAGCAGTAACGACCCTGGGACACACATTTCCTACGAGCAGTACTTC. Protein: CASSNDPGTHISYEQYF.